This TCR beta chain was sequenced during a study of regulatory T cells in long-lasting Graves disease. The CDR3 is 15 residues long. Trimming pared 2 bases from V and 1 base from J, leaving 11 bases between. In building TCR beta libraries, iRepertoire HTBI primers were used together with Arm-PCR of CDR3 regions. Using its own MiXCR run on the multiplex PCR reads, TCRdb lists one record per CDR3 protein. The sample yields fewer than 450,000 distinct CDR3 sequences, about 25% seen once. The time point here: persistent/refractory GD, antithyroid drugs over 5 years with positive TRAb. The TCR library was made from RNA extracted from PBMCs. This clonotype has at least ten counts.

The TCR sequence derives from a female donor with Graves disease. The genes are TRBV12-3 or TRBV12-4 and TRBJ2-5, with D possibly TRBD1 on 6 matching bases. The sample was peripheral blood mononuclear cells (PBMCs), taken when the disease was refractory, from a patient treated with antithyroid drugs. CDR3 in DNA: TGTGCCAGCAGTTTAAATAGGGGGAGCCAAGAGACCCAGTACTTC. Translation: CASSLNRGSQETQYF.